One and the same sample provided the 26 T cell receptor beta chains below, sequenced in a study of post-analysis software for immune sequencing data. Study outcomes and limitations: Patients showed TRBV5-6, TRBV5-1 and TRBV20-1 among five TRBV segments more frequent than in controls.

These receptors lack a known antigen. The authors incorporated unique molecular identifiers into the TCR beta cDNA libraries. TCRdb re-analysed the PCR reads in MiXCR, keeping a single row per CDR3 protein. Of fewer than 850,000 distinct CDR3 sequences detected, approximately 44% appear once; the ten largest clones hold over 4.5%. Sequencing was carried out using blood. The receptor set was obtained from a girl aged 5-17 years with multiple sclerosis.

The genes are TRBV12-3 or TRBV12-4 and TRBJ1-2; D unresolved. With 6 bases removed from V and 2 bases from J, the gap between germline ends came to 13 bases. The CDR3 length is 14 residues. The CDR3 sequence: CASSPRTGNYGYTF. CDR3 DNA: TGTGCCAGCAGCCCCCGGACTGGGAACTATGGCTACACCTTC.

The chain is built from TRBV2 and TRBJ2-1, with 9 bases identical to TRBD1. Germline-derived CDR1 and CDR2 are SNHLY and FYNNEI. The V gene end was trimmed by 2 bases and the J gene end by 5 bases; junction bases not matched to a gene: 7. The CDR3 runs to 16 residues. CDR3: CASSEWTGERNNEQFF. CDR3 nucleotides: TGTGCCAGCAGTGAATGGACAGGGGAGAGGAACAATGAGCAGTTCTTC.

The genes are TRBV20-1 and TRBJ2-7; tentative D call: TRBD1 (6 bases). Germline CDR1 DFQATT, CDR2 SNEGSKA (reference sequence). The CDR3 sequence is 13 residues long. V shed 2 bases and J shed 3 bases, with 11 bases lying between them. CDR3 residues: CSARRQELYEQYF. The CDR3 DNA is TGCAGTGCTAGACGACAGGAGCTCTACGAGCAGTACTTC.

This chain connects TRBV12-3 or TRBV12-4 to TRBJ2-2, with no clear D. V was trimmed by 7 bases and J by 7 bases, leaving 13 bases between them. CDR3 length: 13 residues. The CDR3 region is CASMRSFVGELFF. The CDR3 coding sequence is TGTGCCAGCATGAGGAGTTTCGTCGGGGAGCTGTTTTTT.

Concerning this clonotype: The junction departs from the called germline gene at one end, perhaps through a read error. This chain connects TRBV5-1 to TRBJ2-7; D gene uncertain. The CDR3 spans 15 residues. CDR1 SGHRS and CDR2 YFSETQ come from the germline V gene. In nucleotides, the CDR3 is TGCGCCAGCAGCACCGGACCGTCGTCCTCCTACGGGCAGTACTTC. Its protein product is CASSTGPSSSYGQYF. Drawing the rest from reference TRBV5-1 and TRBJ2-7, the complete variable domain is KAGVTQTPRYLIKTRGQQVTLSCSPISGHRSVSWYQQTPGQGLQFLFEYFSETQRNKGNFPGRFSGRQFSNSRSEMNVSTLELGDSALYLCASSTGPSSSYGQYFGPGTRLTVT.

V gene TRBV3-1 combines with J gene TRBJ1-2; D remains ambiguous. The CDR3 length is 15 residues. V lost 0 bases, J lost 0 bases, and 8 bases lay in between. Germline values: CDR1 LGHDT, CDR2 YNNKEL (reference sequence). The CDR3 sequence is CASSQEVVSNYGYTF. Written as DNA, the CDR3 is TGTGCCAGCAGCCAAGAGGTGGTCTCTAACTATGGCTACACCTTC.

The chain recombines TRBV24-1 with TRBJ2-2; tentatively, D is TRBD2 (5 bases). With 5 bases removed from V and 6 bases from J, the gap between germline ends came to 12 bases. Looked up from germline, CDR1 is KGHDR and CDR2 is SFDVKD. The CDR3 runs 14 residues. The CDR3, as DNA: TGTGCCACCAGTGCCCCGCGAGGGCCCGGGGAGCTGTTTTTT. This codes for CATSAPRGPGELFF.

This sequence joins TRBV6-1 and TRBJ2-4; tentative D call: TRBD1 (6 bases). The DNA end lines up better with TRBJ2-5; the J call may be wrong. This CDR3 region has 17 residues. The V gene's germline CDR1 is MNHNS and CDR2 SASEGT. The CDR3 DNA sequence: TGTGCCAGCGTGACGGGTATGACAGGACGGGCATTGGAGACCCAGTACTTC. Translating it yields CASVTGMTGRALETQYF.

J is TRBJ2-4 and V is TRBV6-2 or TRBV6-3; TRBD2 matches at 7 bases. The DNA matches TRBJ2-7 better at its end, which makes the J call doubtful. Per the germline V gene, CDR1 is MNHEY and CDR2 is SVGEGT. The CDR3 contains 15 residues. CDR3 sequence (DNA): TGTGCCAGCAGTTACGGAAGGGGACTACGGTTCGAGCAGTACTTC. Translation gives CASSYGRGLRFEQYF.

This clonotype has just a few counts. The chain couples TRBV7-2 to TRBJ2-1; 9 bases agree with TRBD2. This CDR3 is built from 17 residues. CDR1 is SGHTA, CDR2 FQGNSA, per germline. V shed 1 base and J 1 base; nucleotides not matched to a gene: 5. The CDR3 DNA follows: TGTGCCAGCAGCTTAGTGGCTAGCGGGGCTTCCTACAATGAGCAGTTCTTC. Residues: CASSLVASGASYNEQFF.

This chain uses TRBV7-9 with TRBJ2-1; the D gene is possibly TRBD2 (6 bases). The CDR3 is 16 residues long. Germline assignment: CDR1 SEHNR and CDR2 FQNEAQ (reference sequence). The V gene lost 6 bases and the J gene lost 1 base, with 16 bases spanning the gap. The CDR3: CASRPRPGASYNEQFF. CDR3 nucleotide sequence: TGTGCCAGCAGGCCAAGGCCGGGAGCGTCCTACAATGAGCAGTTCTTC.

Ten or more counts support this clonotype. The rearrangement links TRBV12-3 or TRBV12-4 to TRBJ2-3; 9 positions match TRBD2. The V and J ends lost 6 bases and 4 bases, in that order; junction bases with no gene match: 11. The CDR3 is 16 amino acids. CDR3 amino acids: CASSPVAGGPADTQYF. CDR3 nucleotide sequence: TGTGCCAGCAGCCCCGTGGCGGGAGGGCCAGCAGATACGCAGTATTTT.

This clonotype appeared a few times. The CDR3 reads CASSQRSAEETQYF. DNA for the CDR3: TGTGCCAGCAGCCAGAGGTCAGCGGAAGAGACCCAGTACTTC. The chain is built from TRBV7-9 and TRBJ2-5, with a possible D match to TRBD2 (5 bases). Looked up from germline, CDR1 is SEHNR and CDR2 is FQNEAQ (reference sequence). The CDR3 length is 14 residues. V dropped 5 bases and J dropped 3 bases, with 13 bases sitting between them.

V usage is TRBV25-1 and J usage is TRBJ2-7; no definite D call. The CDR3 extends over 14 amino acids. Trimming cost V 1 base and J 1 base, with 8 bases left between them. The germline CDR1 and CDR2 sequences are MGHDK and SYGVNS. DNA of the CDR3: TGTGCCAGCAGTGAATTGGGCGGTTCCTACGAGCAGTACTTC. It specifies CASSELGGSYEQYF.

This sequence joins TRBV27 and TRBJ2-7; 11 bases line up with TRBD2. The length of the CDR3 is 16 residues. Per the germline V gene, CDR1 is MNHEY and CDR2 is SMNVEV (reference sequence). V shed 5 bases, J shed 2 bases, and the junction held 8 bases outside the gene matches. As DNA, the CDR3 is TGTGCCAGCAGTCTTGTAGCGGGAGGGAGCCCCTACGAGCAGTACTTC. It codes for CASSLVAGGSPYEQYF.

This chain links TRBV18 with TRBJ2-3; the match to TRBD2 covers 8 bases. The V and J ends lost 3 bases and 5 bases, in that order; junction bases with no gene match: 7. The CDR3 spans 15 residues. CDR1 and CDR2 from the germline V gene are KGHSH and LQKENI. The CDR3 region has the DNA TGTGCCAGCTCACCGAATAGCGGGACTTTAGATACGCAGTATTTT. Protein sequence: CASSPNSGTLDTQYF.

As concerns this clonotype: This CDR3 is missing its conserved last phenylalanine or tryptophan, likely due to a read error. The CDR3 DNA reads TGCAGTGCTAGGCGGGCTTCACAAGAGACCCAGTACGTC. Its translation is CSARRASQETQYV. The chain recombines TRBV20-1 with TRBJ2-5, with a tentative D call TRBD2 (5 bases). The germline V and J ends were trimmed by 3 bases and 2 bases, with 10 bases remaining between them. CDR3 size: 13 residues. Germline V CDR1 and CDR2: DFQATT, SNEGSKA (reference sequence).

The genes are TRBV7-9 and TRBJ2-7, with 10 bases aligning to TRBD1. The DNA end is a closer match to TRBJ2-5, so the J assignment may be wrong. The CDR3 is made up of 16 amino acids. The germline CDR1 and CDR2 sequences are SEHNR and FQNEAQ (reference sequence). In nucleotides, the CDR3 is TGTGCCAGCAGCTTCGCCGGGACAGGGGCGCGAGAGACCCAGTACTTC. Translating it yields CASSFAGTGARETQYF.

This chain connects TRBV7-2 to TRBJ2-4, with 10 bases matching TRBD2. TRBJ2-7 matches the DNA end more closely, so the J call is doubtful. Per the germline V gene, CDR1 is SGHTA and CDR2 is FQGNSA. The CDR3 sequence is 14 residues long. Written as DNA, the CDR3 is TGTGCCAGCAGCCCTAGCGGGAGAACCTGCGAGCAGTACTTC. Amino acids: CASSPSGRTCEQYF.

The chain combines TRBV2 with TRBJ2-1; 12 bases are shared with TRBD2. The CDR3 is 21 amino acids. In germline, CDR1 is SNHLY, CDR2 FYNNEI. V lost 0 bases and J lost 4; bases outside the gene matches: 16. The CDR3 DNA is TGTGCCAGCAGTGAAGCGGCAACTAGCGGGAGGACGGTCAGAGGATACAATGAGCAGTTCTTC. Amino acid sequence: CASSEAATSGRTVRGYNEQFF.

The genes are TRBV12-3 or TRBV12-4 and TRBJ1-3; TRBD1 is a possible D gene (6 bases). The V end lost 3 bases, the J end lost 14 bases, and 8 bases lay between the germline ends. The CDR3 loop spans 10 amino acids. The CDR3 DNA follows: TGTGCCAGCAGTTTGAACAGGGTATATTTT. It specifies CASSLNRVYF.

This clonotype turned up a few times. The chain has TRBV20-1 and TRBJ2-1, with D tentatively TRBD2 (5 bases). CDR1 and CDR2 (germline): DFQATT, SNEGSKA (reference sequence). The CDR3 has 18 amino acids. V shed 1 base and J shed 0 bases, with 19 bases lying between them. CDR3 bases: TGCAGTGCTAGAGCCCCCCTAGCCGAAGGCCGCTCCTACAATGAGCAGTTCTTC. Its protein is CSARAPLAEGRSYNEQFF.

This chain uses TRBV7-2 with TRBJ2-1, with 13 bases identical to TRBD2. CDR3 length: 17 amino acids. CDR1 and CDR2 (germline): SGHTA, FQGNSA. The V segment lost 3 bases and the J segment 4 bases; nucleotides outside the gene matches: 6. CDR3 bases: TGTGCCAGCAGCTTCGTCGGACTAGCGGGAGCTTACAATGAGCAGTTCTTC. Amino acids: CASSFVGLAGAYNEQFF.

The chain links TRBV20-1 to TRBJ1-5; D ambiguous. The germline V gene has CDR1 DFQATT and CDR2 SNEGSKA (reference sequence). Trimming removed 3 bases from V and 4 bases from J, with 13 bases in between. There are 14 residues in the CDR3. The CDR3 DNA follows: TGCAGTGCTAGGTCACGGTTAGGAAATCAGCCCCAGCATTTT. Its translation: CSARSRLGNQPQHF.

CDR3 sequence reads: CASSAARYYNEQFF. Here the CDR3 DNA reads TGTGCCAGTTCGGCGGCCAGGTACTACAATGAGCAGTTCTTC. V usage is TRBV11-2 and J usage is TRBJ2-1; no reliable D call. The CDR3 has 14 amino acids. V was clipped by 9 bases and J by 3 bases, with 15 bases between them. The V gene's germline CDR1 is SGHAT and CDR2 FQNNGV.

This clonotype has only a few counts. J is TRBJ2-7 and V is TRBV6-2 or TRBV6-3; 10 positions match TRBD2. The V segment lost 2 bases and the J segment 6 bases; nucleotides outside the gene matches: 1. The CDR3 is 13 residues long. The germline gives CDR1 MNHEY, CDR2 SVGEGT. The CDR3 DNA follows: TGTGCCAGCAGTTACGCTAGCGGGAGCGAGCAGTACTTC. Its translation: CASSYASGSEQYF.